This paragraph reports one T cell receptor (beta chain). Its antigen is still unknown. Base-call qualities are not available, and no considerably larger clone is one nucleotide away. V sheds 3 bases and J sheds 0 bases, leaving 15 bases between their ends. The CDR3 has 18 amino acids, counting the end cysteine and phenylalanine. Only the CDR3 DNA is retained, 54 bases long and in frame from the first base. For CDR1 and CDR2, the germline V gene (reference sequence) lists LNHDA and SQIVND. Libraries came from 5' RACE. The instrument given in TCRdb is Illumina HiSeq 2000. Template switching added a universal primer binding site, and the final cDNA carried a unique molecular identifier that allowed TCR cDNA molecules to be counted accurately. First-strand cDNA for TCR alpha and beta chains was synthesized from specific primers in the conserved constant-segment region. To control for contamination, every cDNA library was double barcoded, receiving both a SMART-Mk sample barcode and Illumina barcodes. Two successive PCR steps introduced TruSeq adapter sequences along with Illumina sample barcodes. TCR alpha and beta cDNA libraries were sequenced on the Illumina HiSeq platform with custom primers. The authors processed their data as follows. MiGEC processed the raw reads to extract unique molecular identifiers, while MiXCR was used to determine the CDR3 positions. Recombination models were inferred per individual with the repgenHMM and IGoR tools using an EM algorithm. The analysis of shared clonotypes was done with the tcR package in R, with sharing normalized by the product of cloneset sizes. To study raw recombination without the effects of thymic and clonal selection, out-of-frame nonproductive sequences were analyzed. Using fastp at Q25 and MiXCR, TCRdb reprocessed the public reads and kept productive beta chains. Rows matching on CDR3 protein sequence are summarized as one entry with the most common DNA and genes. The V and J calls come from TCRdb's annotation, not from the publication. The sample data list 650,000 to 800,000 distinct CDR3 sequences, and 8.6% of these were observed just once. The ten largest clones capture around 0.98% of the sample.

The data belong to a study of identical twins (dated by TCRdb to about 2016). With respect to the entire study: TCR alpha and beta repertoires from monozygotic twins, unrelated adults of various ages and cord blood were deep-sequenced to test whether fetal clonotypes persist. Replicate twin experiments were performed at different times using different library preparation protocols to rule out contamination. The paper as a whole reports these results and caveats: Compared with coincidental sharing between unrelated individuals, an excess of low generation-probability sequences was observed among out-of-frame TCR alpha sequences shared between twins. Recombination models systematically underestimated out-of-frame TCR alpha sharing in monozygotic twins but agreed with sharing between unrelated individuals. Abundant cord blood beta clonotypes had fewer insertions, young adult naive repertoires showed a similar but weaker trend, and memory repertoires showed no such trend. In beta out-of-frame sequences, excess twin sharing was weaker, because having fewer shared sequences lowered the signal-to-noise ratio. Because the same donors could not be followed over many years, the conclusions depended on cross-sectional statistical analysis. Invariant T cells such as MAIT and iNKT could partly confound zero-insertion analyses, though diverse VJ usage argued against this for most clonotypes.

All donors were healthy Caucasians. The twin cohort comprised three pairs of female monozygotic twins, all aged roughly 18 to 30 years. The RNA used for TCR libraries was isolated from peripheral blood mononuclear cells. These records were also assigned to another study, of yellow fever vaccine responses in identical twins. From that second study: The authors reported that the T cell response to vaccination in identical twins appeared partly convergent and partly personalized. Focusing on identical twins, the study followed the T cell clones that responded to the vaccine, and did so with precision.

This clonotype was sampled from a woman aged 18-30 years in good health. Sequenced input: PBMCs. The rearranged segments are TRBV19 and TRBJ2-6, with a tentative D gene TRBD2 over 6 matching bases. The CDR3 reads CASSIRWDFDSGANVLTF. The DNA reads TGTGCCAGTAGTATTCGCTGGGACTTCGACTCTGGGGCCAACGTCCTGACTTTC. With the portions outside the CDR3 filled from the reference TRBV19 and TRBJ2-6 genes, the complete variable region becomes DGGITQSPKYLFRKEGQNVTLSCEQNLNHDAMYWYRQDPGQGLRLIYYSQIVNDFQKGDIAEGYSVSREKKESFPLTVTSAQKNPTAFYLCASSIRWDFDSGANVLTFGAGSRLTVL.